The 11 T cell receptor beta chains below all came from one sample that was sequenced in a study of CD8+CD57+ T cells in acquired aplastic anemia. Patients chosen for sequencing had CD8+CD57+ cells that had expanded, as shown by flow cytometry. Genomic DNA, the template, was used for profiling of the TCR beta VDJ and CDR3. TCRdb ran MiXCR on the reads and lists one entry per CDR3 protein. In the table there are roughly 80,000 distinct CDR3 sequences, less than 85% of which are singletons. Sequencing was carried out using sorted CD4+, CD8+, or CD8+CD57+ T cells (not recorded which) from PBMCs. These receptors all stem from a human donor with aplastic anemia.

The chain couples TRBV20-1 to TRBJ2-1, with D perhaps assigned TRBD1 or TRBD2 (5 bases each). Germline V gene sequence: CDR1 DFQATT, CDR2 SNEGSKA (reference sequence). Trimming took 6 bases from V and 8 from J, leaving 23 bases between them. The CDR3 runs 15 residues. The CDR3 sequence: CSANSGTGLTYEQFF. CDR3 nucleotides: TGCAGTGCGAACTCCGGGACGGGCTTAACCTATGAGCAGTTCTTC.

The chain has TRBV10-3 and TRBJ2-1, with D uncertain. Deletions cut 4 bases from V and 6 bases from J, with 7 bases between. The CDR3 length is 12 residues. Per the germline V gene, CDR1 is ENHRY and CDR2 is SYGVKD. The CDR3 DNA reads as TGTGCCATCAGTGGATGGTTCAATGAGCAGTTCTTC. Encoded protein: CAISGWFNEQFF.

Details on this clonotype: The junction departs from the called germline gene at one end, perhaps through a read error. The rearrangement links TRBV10-3 to TRBJ2-7, with D tentatively TRBD2 (6 bases). This CDR3 contains 12 residues. CDR1 is ENHRY and CDR2 is SYGVKD in the germline V gene. The CDR3 DNA follows: TGTGCCACCAGTGGGACTTCTTTCGAGCAGTACTTC. Amino acids: CATSGTSFEQYF.

This clonotype appeared a few times. The CDR3 spells CASRTRDTSYQETQYF. The CDR3 DNA sequence: TGCGCCAGCAGAACTAGGGACACATCGTACCAAGAGACCCAGTACTTC. The chain joins TRBV4-1 to TRBJ2-5; D possibly corresponds to TRBD1 (6 bases). The CDR3 contains 16 residues. The V gene's germline CDR1 is MGHRA and CDR2 YSYEKL. Trimming pared 6 bases from V and 0 bases from J, leaving 17 bases between.

The V call is TRBV9, the J call TRBJ2-1; no clear D. V was shortened by 3 bases and J by 5 bases, with 6 bases between the two germline ends. Germline values: CDR1 SGDLS, CDR2 YYNGEE. The CDR3 extends over 12 amino acids. CDR3 protein: CASSEVNNEQFF. For the CDR3, the DNA is TGTGCCAGCAGCGAGGTCAACAATGAGCAGTTCTTC.

The rearrangement links TRBV29-1 to TRBJ2-7; 8 bases are a match to TRBD2. Per germline, CDR1 SQVTM and CDR2 ANQGSEA. The CDR3 extends over 14 amino acids. After removal of 4 bases from V and 1 base from J, the junction contained 6 bases not matched to a gene. As DNA, the CDR3 is TGCAGCGTTGTGGGTCTAGCGGGTTCCTACGAGCAGTACTTC. Amino acids: CSVVGLAGSYEQYF.

The V call is TRBV10-3, the J call TRBJ2-7; 8 bases are a match to TRBD1. This CDR3 contains 14 residues. CDR1 is ENHRY, CDR2 SYGVKD, per germline. Trimming removed 6 bases from V and 1 base from J; junction bases left unmatched: 5. CDR3 bases: TGTGCCATCAGAAGGACAGGGAGATCCTACGAGCAGTACTTC. It is translated as CAIRRTGRSYEQYF.

This clonotype was seen just once. This chain's CDR3 is CASSPETGYGYTF. The CDR3 bases are TGTGCCAGCAGCCCGGAGACAGGGTACGGCTACACCTTC. V and J are TRBV7-2 and TRBJ1-2, with 7 bases that match TRBD1. Per germline, CDR1 SGHTA and CDR2 FQGNSA. CDR3 length: 13 amino acids. V lost 5 bases, J lost 8 bases, and 8 bases stayed unmatched.

The J gene is TRBJ2-5, the V gene TRBV29-1, with D perhaps TRBD1 or TRBD2 (5 bases each). In germline, CDR1 is SQVTM, CDR2 ANQGSEA. With 6 bases removed from V and 5 bases from J, the gap between germline ends came to 16 bases. This CDR3 has 13 amino acids. This chain's CDR3 is CSVPRDPEETQYF. The CDR3 DNA is TGCAGCGTACCCCGGGACCCCGAGGAGACCCAGTACTTC. Looking up the rest from reference TRBV29-1 and TRBJ2-5 gives the full variable domain: SAVISQKPSRDICQRGTSLTIQCQVDSQVTMMFWYRQQPGQSLTLIATANQGSEATYESGFVIDKFPISRPNLTFSTLTVSNMSPEDSSIYLCSVPRDPEETQYFGPGTRLLVL.

This chain uses TRBV7-9 with TRBJ2-7; TRBD1 might be the D (7 bases). This CDR3 region has 14 residues. Germline CDR1 is SEHNR and CDR2 is FQNEAQ (reference sequence). V was pared by 5 bases and J by 6 bases, with 17 bases between. CDR3 sequence (DNA): TGTGCCAGCAGCGGGGCAGGGGGGTTAGGCGAGCAGTACTTC. Translation gives CASSGAGGLGEQYF.

This clonotype occurred a few times. The chain carries TRBV5-1 and TRBJ2-3, with 9 bases that match TRBD1. Germline V gene data show CDR1 as SGHRS and CDR2 as YFSETQ. V dropped 0 bases and J dropped 4; count of bases not matched to a gene: 3. The CDR3 length is 15 residues. This chain's CDR3 is CASSLEQGAADTQYF. As DNA, the CDR3 is TGCGCCAGCAGCTTGGAACAGGGGGCCGCAGATACGCAGTATTTT.